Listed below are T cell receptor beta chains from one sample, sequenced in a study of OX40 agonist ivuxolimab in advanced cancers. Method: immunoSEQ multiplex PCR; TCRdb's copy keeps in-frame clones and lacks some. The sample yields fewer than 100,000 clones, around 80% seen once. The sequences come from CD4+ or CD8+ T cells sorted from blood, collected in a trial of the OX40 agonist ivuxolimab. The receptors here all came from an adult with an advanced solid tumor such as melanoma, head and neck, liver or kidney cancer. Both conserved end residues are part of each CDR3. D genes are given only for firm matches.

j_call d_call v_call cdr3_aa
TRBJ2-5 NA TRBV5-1 CASSDLKGGKGETQYF
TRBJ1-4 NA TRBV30 CAWSKETSTGGRDPTNEKLFF
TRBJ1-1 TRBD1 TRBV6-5 CASSYSIGRGAFF
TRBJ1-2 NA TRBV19 CASSIREYGYTF
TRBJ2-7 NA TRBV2 CASSEQAGQYF
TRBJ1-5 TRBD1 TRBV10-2 CASRDGGGSQPQHF
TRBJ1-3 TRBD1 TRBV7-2 CASSLSGGPSSGNTIYF
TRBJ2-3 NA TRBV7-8 CASSPLTTDTQYF
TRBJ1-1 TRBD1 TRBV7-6 CASSLTRTGGNTEAFF
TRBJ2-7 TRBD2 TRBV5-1 CASSRTSAGAYEQYF
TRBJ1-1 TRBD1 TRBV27 CASNTGGASPTEAFF
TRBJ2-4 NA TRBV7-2 CASSLDGKNIQYF
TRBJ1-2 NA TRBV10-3 CAIYGTGYGYTF
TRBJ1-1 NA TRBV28 CASRWTTNTEAFF
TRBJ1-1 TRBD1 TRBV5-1 CASSLAPGQMSEAFF
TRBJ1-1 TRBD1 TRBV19 CASSVDRGSTNTEAFF
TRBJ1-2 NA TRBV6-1 CASSEAKVRHTYTF
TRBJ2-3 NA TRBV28 CASRSGLGGTDTQYF
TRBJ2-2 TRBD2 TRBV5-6 CASSPIAGGRGELFF
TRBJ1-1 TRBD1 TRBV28 CASSLQGAGGTEAFF
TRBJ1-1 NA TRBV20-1 CSARVGAFF
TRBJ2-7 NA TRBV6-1 CASIGDYEQYF
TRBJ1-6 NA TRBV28 CASTLGLRGSSYNSPLHF
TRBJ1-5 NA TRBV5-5 CASSPYSYQPQHF
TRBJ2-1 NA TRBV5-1 CASSLGGSVYNEQFF
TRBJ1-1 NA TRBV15 CATSRLLDTEAFF
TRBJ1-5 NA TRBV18 CASSPPGNRDQPQHF
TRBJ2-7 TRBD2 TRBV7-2 CASSVSGGAYEQYF
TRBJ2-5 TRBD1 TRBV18 CASSPRGQGASETQYF
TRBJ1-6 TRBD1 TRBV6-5 CASRLSQGESPLHF
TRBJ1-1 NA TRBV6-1 CASSREVGNTEAFF
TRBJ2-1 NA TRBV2 CASSRSGLRGSEQFF
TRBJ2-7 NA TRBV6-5 CASSPSYEQYF
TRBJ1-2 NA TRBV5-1 CASSPPTGSYTF
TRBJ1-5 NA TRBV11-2 CASSVSGTSGEPQHF
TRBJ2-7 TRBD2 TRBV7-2 CASSPTGGSYEQYF
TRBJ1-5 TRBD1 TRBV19 CASTSTGGLWPQHF
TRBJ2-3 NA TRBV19 CASSIDRGRVTDTQYF
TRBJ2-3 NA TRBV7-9 CASSPLRTGRADTQYF
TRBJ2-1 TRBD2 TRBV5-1 CASSGDSGRAIEQFF
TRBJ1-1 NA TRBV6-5 CASSYLRGARDTEAFF
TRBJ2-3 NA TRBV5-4 CASSLQGQNTDTQYF
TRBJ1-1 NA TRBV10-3 CAISEVALNTEAFF
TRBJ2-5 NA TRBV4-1 CASSQDGTGQETQYF
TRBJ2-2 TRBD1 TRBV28 CASRTTGTGELFF
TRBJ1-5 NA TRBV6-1 CASRLRSNQPQHF
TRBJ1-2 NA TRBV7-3 CASSFDQLVGYTF
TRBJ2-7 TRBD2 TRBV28 CASSGLAEYEQYF
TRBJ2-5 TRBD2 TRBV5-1 CASSLLVGGGMGFGETQYF